This entry lists 15 T cell receptor beta chains sequenced from one sample in a study of shared clonotypes between healthy human individuals. Data came from immunoSEQ multiplex PCR; TCRdb stores just in-frame clones and leaves some out. Altogether roughly 500,000 clones are present, around 75% being singletons, with the ten largest covering about 13%. Sequenced sample: PBMCs. The receptors were gathered from a woman aged 40-49 years in good health. Some clones in this sample may be carry-over from other donors' samples.

This chain connects TRBV28 to TRBJ2-7; D remains unclear. The CDR3 has 12 residues. Trimming took 4 bases from V and 0 from J, leaving 4 bases between them. Germline assignment: CDR1 MDHEN and CDR2 SYDVKM. CDR3 DNA sequence: TGTGCCAGCAGTTACGGCTCCTACGAGCAGTACTTC. Its protein product is CASSYGSYEQYF.

The CDR3 DNA reads as TGTGCCAGCAGTGTGCGACTAGCGGGATCGGGCGGGGAGCTGTTTTTT. Amino acids: CASSVRLAGSGGELFF. The chain couples TRBV2 to TRBJ2-2; 11 bases map to TRBD2. The CDR3 runs 16 residues. J gave up 7 bases and V 4 bases, and 8 bases lay outside the gene matches. CDR1 is SNHLY, CDR2 FYNNEI, per germline.

This clone was recorded once. DNA for the CDR3: TGTGCCAGCAGTAGGCTGGGAGCGGGACACAATGAGCAGTTCTTC. As protein: CASSRLGAGHNEQFF. The chain recombines TRBV27 with TRBJ2-1; 7 nucleotides agree with TRBD2. The germline V gene encodes CDR1 MNHEY and CDR2 SMNVEV (reference sequence). This CDR3 comprises 15 residues. The junction had 9 bases not matched to a gene; V was cut back by 5 bases and J by 5 bases.

The rearrangement uses TRBV30 and TRBJ2-3, with 13 bases lining up with TRBD2. The CDR3 extends over 14 amino acids. V dropped 7 bases and J dropped 4; count of bases not matched to a gene: 5. From germline, CDR1 is GTSNPN and CDR2 SVGIG (reference sequence). The CDR3 bases are TGTGCCTTGGGACTAGCGGGAATCGCAGATACGCAGTATTTT. Residues: CALGLAGIADTQYF.

This clone was detected only once. This chain links TRBV5-8 with TRBJ2-3; unclear D gene. The CDR3 spans 15 residues. CDR1 is SGHTS and CDR2 is YDEGEE in the germline V gene. V lost 4 bases, J lost 4 bases, and 16 bases lay in between. This CDR3 reads CASSPRDSRPDTQYF. CDR3 bases: TGTGCCAGCAGCCCTCGCGACTCTCGTCCAGATACGCAGTATTTT. Drawing the rest from reference TRBV5-8 and TRBJ2-3, the complete variable domain is EAGVTQSPTHLIKTRGQQATLRCSPISGHTSVYWYQQALGLGLQFLLWYDEGEERNRGNFPPRFSGRQFPNYSSELNVNALELEDSALYLCASSPRDSRPDTQYFGPGTRLTVL.

The chain links TRBV5-1 to TRBJ1-1; no clear D gene. The CDR3 has 12 residues. CDR1 and CDR2 from the germline V gene are SGHRS and YFSETQ. The germline V and J ends were trimmed by 5 bases and 6 bases, with 11 bases remaining between them. The CDR3 nucleotides are TGCGCCAGCAGATTGTCCACCTCTGAAGCTTTCTTT. Its protein is CASRLSTSEAFF.

This clone was observed a few times. The rearrangement joins TRBV28 to TRBJ1-5; unclear D gene. CDR1 is MDHEN and CDR2 is SYDVKM in the germline V gene. Trimming stripped 7 bases from V and 5 bases from J, with 9 bases between. The CDR3 has 12 residues. The CDR3 reads CASTPGDQPQHF. CDR3 nucleotide sequence: TGTGCCAGCACCCCGGGAGATCAGCCCCAGCATTTT.

The gene calls are TRBV10-3 and TRBJ2-5, with 9 bases lining up with TRBD1. There are 19 residues in the CDR3. The ends lost 0 bases at V and 5 bases at J; junction bases unmatched: 16. Germline V gene sequence: CDR1 ENHRY, CDR2 SYGVKD. The CDR3 protein is CAISESSGGTGPGWETQYF. The DNA of the CDR3 is TGTGCCATCAGTGAGTCATCGGGTGGGACAGGGCCCGGTTGGGAGACCCAGTACTTC.

The chain joins TRBV5-6 to TRBJ1-1; D is undetermined. Germline-derived CDR1 and CDR2 are SGHDT and YYEEEE. The CDR3 extends over 14 amino acids. Trimming took 2 bases from V and 5 from J, leaving 13 bases between them. The CDR3 coding sequence is TGTGCCAGCAGCTTAGGGCCAACTGGGACTGAAGCTTTCTTT. This codes for CASSLGPTGTEAFF.

V gene TRBV19 combines with J gene TRBJ1-1, with TRBD1 matching 12 bases. V lost 6 bases and J lost 6; bases outside the gene matches: 5. The CDR3 spans 14 residues. Per germline, CDR1 LNHDA and CDR2 SQIVND (reference sequence). The CDR3 reads CASRPGQGAAEAFF. The CDR3 coding sequence is TGTGCCAGTAGACCGGGACAGGGGGCGGCTGAAGCTTTCTTT.

This clone was seen only a few times. The chain couples TRBV5-5 to TRBJ1-1; D ambiguous. Germline V gene lookup returns CDR1 SGHKS and CDR2 YYEKEE (reference sequence). Between the trimmed V and J ends, which lost 9 bases and 1 base, there was a span of 16 bases. The CDR3 length is 14 residues. In nucleotides, the CDR3 is TGTGCCACAGAAATGACTCCTCAGAACACTGAAGCTTTCTTT. This sequence encodes CATEMTPQNTEAFF.

The sample holds one count of this clone. The rearrangement joins TRBV21-1 to TRBJ2-5. TRBV21-1 is a pseudogene locus. CDR3 length: 18 residues. For the CDR3, the DNA is TGTGCCAGCAGCAAAGAAGCTTGGGACGGACTTAGATGGGAGACCCAGTACTTC. It yields the protein CASSKEAWDGLRWETQYF.

The chain has TRBV5-4 and TRBJ2-3; D might be TRBD1 or TRBD2, each matching 5 bases. This CDR3 is built from 13 residues. V lost 6 bases and J lost 6, with 14 bases in between. Germline V gives CDR1 SGHNT, CDR2 YYREEE (reference sequence). The CDR3 sequence is CASTLRGVDTQYF. The CDR3 bases are TGTGCCAGCACACTTAGAGGGGTCGATACGCAGTATTTT.

As regards this clone: Germline is not matched at one junction end, which may reflect a read error. This chain connects TRBV6-1 to TRBJ1-2; D remains unclear. In germline, CDR1 is MNHNS, CDR2 SASEGT. This CDR3 contains 12 residues. CDR3 coding DNA: TGTGCCAGCAGTGAAGGTGTGGTGTCGGAGGACTTC. It is translated as CASSEGVVSEDF.

The chain is built from TRBV6-1 and TRBJ1-2, with D possibly matching TRBD1 (6 bases). V was shortened by 6 bases and J by 3 bases, with 14 bases between the two germline ends. The CDR3 consists of 14 residues. CDR1 is MNHNS, CDR2 SASEGT, per germline. The CDR3 nucleotides read TGTGCCAGCAGCGTAACAGGGCGAGACTATGGCTACACCTTC. This gives the protein CASSVTGRDYGYTF.